This TCR beta chain was sequenced during a study of blood T cell repertoires in COVID-19. Study context: Samples taken during acute and convalescent COVID-19 were collected in the United States, Italy and Spain.

V lost 4 bases, J lost 7 bases, and 4 bases stayed unmatched. There are 14 residues in the CDR3. The V gene's germline CDR1 is SGHDN and CDR2 FVKESK. In the original analysis: Amplification with reference gene primers provided the estimates of nucleated cell counts. Produced via immunoSEQ multiplex PCR; TCRdb's table is partial and in-frame only. V, J and clone size are those of that table, while D and trimming were read from the DNA. The profile shows roughly 34,000 clones, 85% of them singletons. Sequencing was performed on peripheral blood. The sequence derives from a man older than 75 with active COVID-19. V is TRBV14 and J is TRBJ1-6, with TRBD1 identical over 7 bases. In nucleotides, the CDR3 is TGTGCCAGCAGCCTCGCAGGGGGGAATTCACCCCTCCACTTT. It codes for CASSLAGGNSPLHF.